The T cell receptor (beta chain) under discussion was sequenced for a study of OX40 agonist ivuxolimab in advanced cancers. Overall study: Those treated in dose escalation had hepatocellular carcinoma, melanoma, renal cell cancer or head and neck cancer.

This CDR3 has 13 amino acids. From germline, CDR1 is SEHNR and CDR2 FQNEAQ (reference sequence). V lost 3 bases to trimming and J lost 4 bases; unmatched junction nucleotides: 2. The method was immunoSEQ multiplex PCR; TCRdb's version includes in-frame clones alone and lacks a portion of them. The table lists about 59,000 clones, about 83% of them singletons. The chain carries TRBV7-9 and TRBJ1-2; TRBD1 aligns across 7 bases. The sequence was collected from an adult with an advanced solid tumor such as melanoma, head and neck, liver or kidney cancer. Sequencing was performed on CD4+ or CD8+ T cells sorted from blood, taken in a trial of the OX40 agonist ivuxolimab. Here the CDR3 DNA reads TGTGCCAGCAGCTTGGGACAGTTCTATGGCTACACCTTC. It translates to CASSLGQFYGYTF.